Following are 3 T cell receptor beta chains from one sample sequenced in a study of cytomegalovirus exposure and HLA in healthy donors. The study ran its PCR with 60 Vbeta and 13 Jbeta primers. Only in-frame clones appear in the TCRdb table, and some are missing; sequencing was by immunoSEQ multiplex PCR. The table records around 200,000 clones, 86% of them present only once. Specimen: PBMCs. These receptors originate from a woman aged 25-40 years in good health and CMV-seronegative.

V usage is TRBV25-1 and J usage is TRBJ2-1, with D unresolved. In germline, CDR1 is MGHDK, CDR2 SYGVNS. With 3 bases removed from V and 6 bases from J, the gap between germline ends came to 12 bases. The CDR3 has 14 amino acids. CDR3 in DNA: TGTGCCAGCAGTGAGGGCCCCCTCGGCAATGAGCAGTTCTTC. Protein: CASSEGPLGNEQFF.

The V and J genes are TRBV4-2 and TRBJ2-5; tentative D call: TRBD2 (6 bases). The J call could be wrong; TRBJ2-7 is a better fit for the DNA end. The CDR3 length is 16 residues. Germline V gene sequence: CDR1 LGHNA, CDR2 YNFKEQ. The CDR3 is CASSQVSGWSSYEQYF. As DNA, the CDR3 is TGTGCCAGCAGCCAAGTCAGCGGGTGGAGCTCCTACGAGCAGTACTTC.

The chain is built from TRBV10-3 and TRBJ2-5, with D possibly being TRBD1 (6 bases). The germline V gene encodes CDR1 ENHRY and CDR2 SYGVKD. The CDR3 consists of 13 residues. The V and J ends lost 6 bases and 0 bases respectively, with 8 bases between them. The CDR3 region has the DNA TGTGCCATCAGAGGACAGTACCAAGAGACCCAGTACTTC. Amino acid sequence: CAIRGQYQETQYF.